This TCR beta chain derives from a study of T-cell reconstitution after alpha-beta-depleted transplantation in children. Per germline, CDR1 SEHNR and CDR2 FQNEAQ (reference sequence). The CDR3 has 15 amino acids. Trimming left V 3 bases short and J 1 base short, with 11 bases between. This clonotype has just a few counts. Preparing the TCRbeta library involved the use of unique molecular identifiers. TCRdb analysed the PCR reads with MiXCR anew, one entry per CDR3 protein. The repertoire holds approximately 520,000 distinct CDR3 sequences, with 11% as singletons. The V and J genes are TRBV7-9 and TRBJ2-3; D not resolved. The origin of this receptor is a female patient aged 2-15 years who had a stem cell transplant for aplastic anemia, so the T cells may come from the graft donor. The sequencing used PBMCs, mostly from graft donor cells, collected 180 days after TCRalphabeta/CD19-depleted stem cell transplant. Here the CDR3 reads CASSLSVKGTDTQYF. As DNA, the CDR3 is TGTGCCAGCAGCTTGAGCGTCAAGGGCACAGATACGCAGTATTTT.